The present T cell receptor beta chain was sequenced within a study of shared clonotypes between healthy human individuals. The V segment lost 1 base and the J segment 5 bases; nucleotides outside the gene matches: 8. This CDR3 spans 16 amino acids. Germline V gives CDR1 SGHAT, CDR2 FQNNGV. In the source study's methods: Filtering differed, since immunoSEQ gave only junction sequences and no quality scores. Here immunoSEQ multiplex PCR was the method, and the copy in TCRdb shows in-frame clones only, minus some. D and trimming were read from the DNA, whereas the V and J calls and clone size are those reported in that table. The sample has 500,000 to 700,000 clones, 85% to 95% seen once. CD45RO-negative, CCR7-positively selected cells formed the naive CD8 fraction, excluding terminally differentiated effector memory CD45RA+ cells.

The rearrangement links TRBV11-2 to TRBJ2-7; 10 nucleotides line up with TRBD1. The receptor's source is a woman aged 25 to 39 in good health. Source material: naive CD8+ T cells sorted from blood. The CDR3, as DNA: TGTGCCAGCAGCTTAGGGACGGGACAGGGGAGGCACGAGCAGTACTTC. This gives the protein CASSLGTGQGRHEQYF.